The rows below give T cell receptor beta chains drawn from one sample of a study of response to subunit inactivated influenza vaccine. One entry per CDR3 protein, called by TCRdb with MiXCR from the RT-PCR reads. The profile shows some 570,000 distinct CDR3 sequences, 10% to 12% of them singletons. These same data were also listed under a study on T cells expressing NK-cell markers.

The material was PBMCs from blood, obtained on the day of vaccination. These receptors all stem from a man between 50 and 59 years old who received an inactivated influenza vaccine. CDR3s include the opening cysteine and the closing phenylalanine or tryptophan. A D gene is named only where the DNA matches it firmly. Where a row states a size, it is once, few, many or the class of an expanded clone; other rows omit it.

V	D	length	J	size	DNA	CDR3
TRBV11-2	-	13	TRBJ1-2	-	TGTGCCAGCAGCTTTGAAGCTTCCTATGGCTACACCTTC	CASSFEASYGYTF
TRBV24-1	-	14	TRBJ2-5	few	TGTGCCACCAGTGATATCAGGGGCGAAGAGACCCAGTACTTC	CATSDIRGEETQYF
TRBV20-1	-	14	TRBJ2-5	-	TGCAGTGCACCCAAGCGGGCCTCTGGGGAGACCCAGTACTTC	CSAPKRASGETQYF
TRBV3-1	-	14	TRBJ1-1	many	TGTGCCAGCAGCCAAGTTGGGACACGGGATGAAGCTTTCTTT	CASSQVGTRDEAFF
TRBV5-1	-	14	TRBJ2-1	many	TGCGCCAGCAGCTCCACGGGGACCTACAATGAGCAGTTCTTC	CASSSTGTYNEQFF
TRBV19	TRBD1	13	TRBJ1-2	-	TGTGCCAGTAGTACACAGGGGACCTATGGCTACACCTTC	CASSTQGTYGYTF
TRBV5-5	TRBD2	16	TRBJ2-7	-	TGTGCCAGCAGCGGCCGACTAGCGGGGCTCTCCTACGAGCAGTACTTC	CASSGRLAGLSYEQYF
TRBV6-1	-	18	TRBJ2-3	-	TGTGCCAGCAGTGAAGCGCAGGGAGTAGGGGCCGGGGGAGATACGCAGTATTTT	CASSEAQGVGAGGDTQYF
TRBV7-9	-	16	TRBJ1-5	few	TGTGCCAGCAGCCTGGGGGGGGCTCTTGACAATCAGCCCCAGCATTTT	CASSLGGALDNQPQHF
TRBV28	-	13	TRBJ2-5	-	TGTGTCAGCAGTGCTGGGCCGGGAAGGACCCAGTACTTC	CVSSAGPGRTQYF
TRBV20-1	-	19	TRBJ2-5	many	TGCAGTGCTAGAGAGGAACCAATATTTTCGAGCTTCAACCAAGAGACCCAGTACTTC	CSAREEPIFSSFNQETQYF
TRBV29-1	-	16	TRBJ2-2	many	TGCAGCGTTCTCGAGGGGGGGCAGGAGTACACCGGGGAGCTGTTTTTT	CSVLEGGQEYTGELFF
TRBV6-1	-	15	TRBJ2-5	-	TGTGCCAGCAAACATCACCGGGACCTCCAAGAGACCCAGTACTTC	CASKHHRDLQETQYF
TRBV28	TRBD1	16	TRBJ2-3	-	TGTGCCAGCAGTCGAGGGACAGGGAAAGGCACAGATACGCAGTATTTT	CASSRGTGKGTDTQYF
TRBV5-1	TRBD1	16	TRBJ1-1	few	TGCGCCAGCAGCTTGGTCGGACAGGGAGCGAACACTGAAGCTTTCTTT	CASSLVGQGANTEAFF
TRBV5-1	-	12	TRBJ2-5	many	TGCGCCAGCAGGACAGGAGAAGAGACCCAGTACTTC	CASRTGEETQYF
TRBV20-1	-	16	TRBJ2-5	many	TGCAGTGCTGCCAGTAATTGGGGTCCCGGGGAAGAGACCCAGTACTTC	CSAASNWGPGEETQYF
TRBV12-3/TRBV12-4	TRBD2	17	TRBJ2-1	-	TGTGCCAGCAAAGGACTCGGGACTAGCGGTTCCTACAATGAGCAGTTCTTC	CASKGLGTSGSYNEQFF
TRBV11-2	TRBD2	21	TRBJ2-3	many	TGTGCCAGCAGCTTAGGATCATCTGGACTAGCGAGTTCTCCGAGCACAGATACGCAGTATTTT	CASSLGSSGLASSPSTDTQYF
TRBV7-6	-	13	TRBJ2-3	-	TGTGCCAGCAGCTACCACTCCACAGAAACGCAGTATTTT	CASSYHSTETQYF
TRBV5-1	-	14	TRBJ1-1	-	TGCGCCAGCAGCGTGGGCAACCTGAACACTGAAGCTTTCTTT	CASSVGNLNTEAFF
TRBV5-4	TRBD1	13	TRBJ2-7	-	TGTGCCAGCACCATCGACAGGGACCTCAAGCAGTACTTC	CASTIDRDLKQYF
TRBV5-1	-	14	TRBJ2-3	few	TGCGCCAGCAGCCCCCGATTTGTCGCAGATACGCAGTATTTT	CASSPRFVADTQYF
TRBV25-1	TRBD1	16	TRBJ2-7	few	TGTGCCAGCAGCGCCCGACAGGGCAAGGGCTCCTACGAGCAGTACTTC	CASSARQGKGSYEQYF
TRBV12-3/TRBV12-4	TRBD1	13	TRBJ2-7	few	TGTGCCAGCAGCCAGGGACAGGCGGGCGAGCAGTACTTC	CASSQGQAGEQYF
TRBV28	-	11	TRBJ1-4	-	TGTGCCAGCAGTTCCGCGGAAAAACTGTTTTTT	CASSSAEKLFF
TRBV11-2	-	13	TRBJ2-3	-	TGTGCCAGCAGCACTTCCCCCACAGATACGCAGTATTTT	CASSTSPTDTQYF
TRBV20-1	-	15	TRBJ1-6	-	TGCAGTGCTAGGACGAAGGGATGGATAGATTCACCCCTCCACTTT	CSARTKGWIDSPLHF